The clone carrying this T cell receptor beta chain was found a few times. Its antigen is not identified. This entry belongs to a study of cytomegalovirus exposure and HLA in healthy donors. The wider study: A preliminary data release comprised 80 million to 95 million unique TCRs obtained from HLA-typed donors.

Findings and limits, study-wide: Reportedly, HLA-A and HLA-B alleles of most subjects were accurately predicted from TCR beta. Indistinguishability led to the exclusion of some V segments, TRBV6-2 and TRBV6-3 included.

Researchers ran the PCR with 60 Vbeta and 13 Jbeta primers. The data were produced by immunoSEQ multiplex PCR, yet TCRdb's version contains in-frame clones alone and is incomplete. The table has about 82,000 clones, around 78% seen once. Trimming stripped 5 bases from V and 10 bases from J, with 18 bases between. The CDR3 extends over 14 amino acids. Germline V gene data show CDR1 as SGHTA and CDR2 as FQGNSA. Sequences were obtained from PBMCs. The chain has TRBV7-2 and TRBJ2-1; perhaps TRBD1 as D (5 bases). The sequence was obtained from a male donor in good health and CMV-seropositive. The CDR3 coding sequence is TGTGCCAGCAGCCCAAGACCGGCCCCAGGGGAGCAGTTCTTC. It translates to CASSPRPAPGEQFF.